A single sample gave rise to the 31 T cell receptor beta chains below, sequenced in a study of regulatory T cells in long-lasting Graves disease. Arm-PCR of CDR3 regions and iRepertoire HTBI primers were used to build TCR beta libraries. MiXCR, applied by TCRdb to the multiplex PCR reads, yields one record per CDR3 protein. The sample lists some 430,000 distinct CDR3 sequences; around a fifth were seen once. Time point noted: persistent/refractory GD, antithyroid drugs over 5 years with positive TRAb. Following extraction of RNA from PBMCs, that RNA was used to make the TCR library. This specimen was peripheral blood mononuclear cells (PBMCs), taken when the disease was refractory, from a patient treated with antithyroid drugs. These receptors originate from a female donor with Graves disease.

This rearrangement joins TRBV3-1 to TRBJ2-1; D not certain. V lost 1 base and J lost 8, with 18 bases in between. The CDR3 covers 16 residues. Germline loops: CDR1 LGHDT, CDR2 YNNKEL (reference sequence). DNA for the CDR3: TGTGCCAGCAGCCAAGGGATCCGTTACACCGGGCATGAGCAGTTCTTC. Its protein product is CASSQGIRYTGHEQFF.

This clonotype was seen repeatedly, ten times or more. The chain has TRBV11-2 and TRBJ2-4; D is ambiguous. Deletions cut 4 bases from V and 0 bases from J, with 10 bases between. The CDR3 totals 15 residues. The germline CDR1 and CDR2 sequences are SGHAT and FQNNGV. CDR3 DNA: TGTGCCAGCAGCTCCATAAAACCAGCCAAAAACATTCAGTACTTC. Its protein is CASSSIKPAKNIQYF. The full variable domain, with the rest looked up from reference TRBV11-2 and TRBJ2-4, is EAGVAQSPRYKIIEKRQSVAFWCNPISGHATLYWYQQILGQGPKLLIQFQNNGVVDDSQLPKDRFSAERLKGVDSTLKIQPAKLEDSAVYLCASSSIKPAKNIQYFGAGTRLSVL.

The chain joins TRBV2 to TRBJ2-5, with D possibly being TRBD2 (5 bases). In germline, CDR1 is SNHLY, CDR2 FYNNEI. This CDR3 contains 13 residues. Deletions cut 6 bases from V and 2 bases from J, with 10 bases between. The CDR3 DNA follows: TGTGCCAGCAGCCGAGGGATGCAAGAGACCCAGTACTTC. Translating it yields CASSRGMQETQYF. Complete variable domain (other parts from reference TRBV2 and TRBJ2-5): EPEVTQTPSHQVTQMGQEVILRCVPISNHLYFYWYRQILGQKVEFLVSFYNNEISEKSEIFDDQFSVERPDGSNFTLKIRSTKLEDSAMYFCASSRGMQETQYFGPGTRLLVL.

This clonotype was counted many times. This chain connects TRBV27 to TRBJ1-6, with D uncertain. The V gene's germline CDR1 is MNHEY and CDR2 SMNVEV (reference sequence). The CDR3 spans 15 residues. The V gene lost 5 bases and the J gene lost 10 bases, with 18 bases spanning the gap. The CDR3 nucleotides read TGTGCCAGCAGTCCACCAAGGGTCTCCGGATCACCCCTCCACTTT. Its protein is CASSPPRVSGSPLHF.

The table lists this clonotype with a few counts. The DNA for the CDR3 is TGTGCCATCTTGCCCGGTGCAACTAATGAAAAACTGTTTTTT. Its protein is CAILPGATNEKLFF. The V gene is TRBV10-3, the J gene TRBJ1-4, with unresolved D. This CDR3 comprises 14 residues. The germline CDR1 and CDR2 sequences are ENHRY and SYGVKD. V lost 8 bases and J lost 0, with 10 bases in between.

The J gene is TRBJ2-2, the V gene TRBV4-1, with D maybe TRBD2 (6 bases). This CDR3 spans 17 amino acids. Germline values: CDR1 MGHRA, CDR2 YSYEKL. V was cut by 0 bases and J by 1 base, with 12 bases left in between. The CDR3 is CASSQEVGGVNTGELFF. CDR3 nucleotide sequence: TGCGCCAGCAGCCAAGAGGTTGGCGGGGTGAACACCGGGGAGCTGTTTTTT.

The genes are TRBV7-6 and TRBJ2-5, with D possibly TRBD1 on 6 matching bases. CDR3 length: 18 residues. Germline CDR1 reads SGHVS; CDR2 reads FNYEAQ. V lost 0 bases and J lost 2, with 19 bases in between. The CDR3 reads CASSLAPVRIRGQETQYF. CDR3 nucleotide sequence: TGTGCCAGCAGCTTAGCACCCGTACGGATCAGGGGTCAAGAGACCCAGTACTTC.

The J gene is TRBJ2-7, the V gene TRBV28; no clear D. CDR1 is MDHEN, CDR2 SYDVKM, per germline. CDR3 length: 13 residues. Trimming removed 6 bases from V and 0 bases from J, with 9 bases in between. The CDR3 sequence is CASRQASSYEQYF. Here the CDR3 DNA reads TGTGCCAGCAGGCAGGCCAGCTCCTACGAGCAGTACTTC.

This clonotype was recorded many times. J is TRBJ1-3 and V is TRBV12-3 or TRBV12-4, with D unresolved. The CDR3 extends over 14 amino acids. V was trimmed by 7 bases and J by 0 bases, leaving 10 bases between them. The CDR3 nucleotides are TGTGCCAGCACCCTACACTCCTCTGGAAACACCATATATTTT. It encodes CASTLHSSGNTIYF.

The CDR3, as DNA: TGTGCCAGCAGTCTAGACATCCCTAGCACAGATACGCAGTATTTT. The encoded protein is CASSLDIPSTDTQYF. The genes are TRBV6-1 and TRBJ2-3, with D uncertain. V was cut by 5 bases and J by 0 bases, with 12 bases left in between. This CDR3 is 15 amino acids long. Germline V gives CDR1 MNHNS, CDR2 SASEGT.

About this clonotype: A much more abundant neighbour one base away suggests this may be a read error. CDR3 region: CVSRGGHSRTQYF. In DNA, the CDR3 is TGTGTCAGCAGGGGGGGACATAGTAGGACCCAGTACTTC. This chain uses TRBV28 with TRBJ2-5; tentatively, D is TRBD1 or TRBD2 (7 bases each). The CDR3 runs to 13 residues. Looked up from germline, CDR1 is MDHEN and CDR2 is SYDVKM.

The J gene is TRBJ2-3, the V gene TRBV11-2; D uncertain. Germline V gene lookup returns CDR1 SGHAT and CDR2 FQNNGV. Trimming shortened V by 5 bases and J by 5 bases, and 14 bases separated the two germline ends. This CDR3 has 14 residues. As DNA, the CDR3 is TGTGCCAGCAGCCCAGAGGTGTGGGGAGATACGCAGTATTTT. Residues: CASSPEVWGDTQYF.

This clonotype turned up a few times. The V call is TRBV7-6, the J call TRBJ2-2, with TRBD2 matching over 11 bases. The CDR3 consists of 17 residues. Germline V gene data show CDR1 as SGHVS and CDR2 as FNYEAQ. With 5 bases clipped from V and 7 bases from J, the junction kept 12 bases outside the gene matches. CDR3 in DNA: TGTGCCAGCAGCGTGATACTAGCGGGGGAACCCAGCGGGGAGCTGTTTTTT. Amino acid sequence: CASSVILAGEPSGELFF. Supplemented by reference TRBV7-6 and TRBJ2-2, the full variable domain reads GAGVSQSPRYKVTKRGQDVALRCDPISGHVSLYWYRQALGQGPEFLTYFNYEAQQDKSGLPNDRFSAERPEGSISTLTIQRTEQRDSAMYRCASSVILAGEPSGELFFGEGSRLTVL.

This clonotype was counted between two and nine times. This rearrangement joins TRBV5-1 to TRBJ2-7, with 7 nucleotides matching TRBD1. The CDR3 runs to 14 residues. Germline V gives CDR1 SGHRS, CDR2 YFSETQ. V gave up 4 bases and J gave up 6 bases; unmatched junction bases: 10. In DNA, the CDR3 is TGCGCCAGCAGCGACCGGGACAGCGGATCCGAGCAGTACTTC. Residues: CASSDRDSGSEQYF.

In its sample, this clonotype was seen many times. This chain uses TRBV28 with TRBJ1-2; a weak D match, TRBD1 (6 bases). Trimming took 5 bases from V and 1 from J, leaving 17 bases between them. This CDR3 has 16 amino acids. CDR1 MDHEN and CDR2 SYDVKM come from the germline V gene. The CDR3 DNA is TGTGCCAGCAGTCCACGAATGACAGGAGTTAACTATGGCTACACCTTC. Amino acid sequence: CASSPRMTGVNYGYTF.

This clonotype was picked up many times. V and J are TRBV20-1 and TRBJ1-1; D gene ambiguous. Trimming removed 3 bases from V and 7 bases from J, with 9 bases in between. This CDR3 has 11 residues. Germline V gene lookup returns CDR1 DFQATT and CDR2 SNEGSKA (reference sequence). The CDR3 coding sequence is TGCAGTGCTAGGGTGGGCATTGAAGCTTTCTTT. It translates to CSARVGIEAFF.

The CDR3 DNA sequence: TGTGCCAGCTCACTACAGGGCGGCATGAACACTGAAGCTTTCTTT. Residues: CASSLQGGMNTEAFF. The V and J genes are TRBV18 and TRBJ1-1; TRBD1 might be the D (6 bases). From germline, CDR1 is KGHSH and CDR2 LQKENI. The CDR3 sequence is 15 residues long. Trimming took 4 bases from V and 0 from J, leaving 12 bases between them. Using reference TRBV18 and TRBJ1-1 for the parts outside the CDR3, the full variable domain is NAGVMQNPRHLVRRRGQEARLRCSPMKGHSHVYWYRQLPEEGLKFMVYLQKENIIDESGMPKERFSAEFPKEGPSILRIQQVVRGDSAAYFCASSLQGGMNTEAFFGQGTRLTVV.

This clonotype was counted ten times or more. The rearrangement joins TRBV28 to TRBJ1-2; 9 nucleotides agree with TRBD1. The CDR3 consists of 14 residues. The V and J ends lost 6 bases and 2 bases, in that order; junction bases with no gene match: 4. Germline lookup yields CDR1 MDHEN and CDR2 SYDVKM. This CDR3 reads CASSTGTGNYGYTF. The CDR3 DNA reads TGTGCCAGCAGCACAGGGACAGGGAACTATGGCTACACCTTC.

This clonotype was detected ten times or more. The V call is TRBV3-1, the J call TRBJ2-5, with TRBD2 identical over 10 bases. The CDR3 contains 15 residues. The J segment lost 4 bases and the V segment lost 1 base, leaving 3 bases of the junction unmatched. Germline-derived CDR1 and CDR2 are LGHDT and YNNKEL (reference sequence). CDR3 sequence: CASSQGAGGGETQYF. CDR3 DNA: TGTGCCAGCAGCCAAGGAGCGGGAGGGGGAGAGACCCAGTACTTC.

Of note for this clonotype: A much larger clone lies one base from this, so it may be a read error. The chain employs TRBV7-9 and TRBJ2-7; no reliable D call. The CDR3 length is 12 residues. Germline loops: CDR1 SEHNR, CDR2 FQNEAQ (reference sequence). V was trimmed by 4 bases and J by 2 bases, leaving 6 bases between them. The CDR3 is CASSSVPYEQYF. The CDR3 region has the DNA TGTGCCAGCAGCTCCGTCCCCTACGAGCAGTACTTC.

This clonotype occurred a few times. This sequence joins TRBV10-3 and TRBJ2-7, with TRBD2 matching over 13 bases. Germline-derived CDR1 and CDR2 are ENHRY and SYGVKD. V shed 1 base and J 5 bases; nucleotides not matched to a gene: 5. The CDR3 is made up of 16 amino acids. The CDR3 loop is CAISEWTSGRGDEQYF. Here the CDR3 DNA reads TGTGCCATCAGTGAGTGGACTAGCGGGAGAGGGGACGAGCAGTACTTC.

This clonotype has only a few counts. V gene TRBV7-9 combines with J gene TRBJ2-7, with no clear D. The CDR3 length is 14 residues. V lost 5 bases, J lost 0 bases, and 11 bases lay in between. From germline, CDR1 is SEHNR and CDR2 FQNEAQ (reference sequence). The CDR3 reads CASSGYLLSYEQYF. The DNA of the CDR3 is TGTGCCAGCAGCGGTTACTTGCTCTCCTACGAGCAGTACTTC. The full variable domain, completed using reference TRBV7-9 and TRBJ2-7, is DTGVSQNPRHKITKRGQNVTFRCDPISEHNRLYWYRQTLGQGPEFLTYFQNEAQLEKSRLLSDRFSAERPKGSFSTLEIQRTEQGDSAMYLCASSGYLLSYEQYFGPGTRLTVT.

This chain joins TRBV20-1 and TRBJ1-5, with a tentative D call TRBD1 (6 bases). Trimming cost V 0 bases and J 4 bases, with 22 bases left between them. The CDR3 is made up of 18 amino acids. From germline, CDR1 is DFQATT and CDR2 SNEGSKA (reference sequence). CDR3 loop: CSARETVGRQGTNQPQHF. The CDR3 DNA sequence: TGCAGTGCTAGAGAGACTGTAGGCCGCCAAGGGACAAATCAGCCCCAGCATTTT.

As regards this clonotype: This likely came from a read error, as a far larger clone is one base away. This sequence joins TRBV28 and TRBJ1-2, with D unclear. From germline, CDR1 is MDHEN and CDR2 SYDVKM. The CDR3 runs 12 residues. The DNA of the CDR3 is TGTACCAGCAGTTTAGGTAGCTATGGCTACACCTTC. Translation gives CTSSLGSYGYTF.

This clonotype has only a few counts. The V call is TRBV4-1, the J call TRBJ1-2; 8 bases are a match to TRBD1. From germline, CDR1 is MGHRA and CDR2 YSYEKL. The CDR3 has 15 amino acids. J gave up 0 bases and V 1 base, and 1 base lay outside the gene matches. Here the CDR3 DNA reads TGCGCCAGCAGCCAAGCGACAGGGGCTAACTATGGCTACACCTTC. Translation: CASSQATGANYGYTF.

This clonotype was seen at least ten times. The V gene is TRBV24-1, the J gene TRBJ1-6, with D uncertain. The CDR3 spans 15 residues. Germline values: CDR1 KGHDR, CDR2 SFDVKD. Between the trimmed V and J ends, which lost 7 bases and 8 bases, there was a span of 17 bases. The CDR3 coding sequence is TGTGCCACCAGATTCAGACGGCTTCGGGATTCACCCCTCCACTTT. The encoded protein is CATRFRRLRDSPLHF.

This clonotype was seen only a few times. The chain has TRBV4-3 and TRBJ2-6; D uncertain. The germline CDR1 and CDR2 sequences are LGHNA and YSLEER. CDR3 length: 16 residues. Trimming removed 0 bases at V and 0 bases at J, with 6 bases between. CDR3 bases: TGCGCCAGCAGCCAAGAAGTCGGCTCTGGGGCCAACGTCCTGACTTTC. Its protein is CASSQEVGSGANVLTF.

Remarks on this clonotype: Because it lacks the conserved phenylalanine or tryptophan at the end, this CDR3 is likely a read error. This chain connects TRBV28 to TRBJ2-2, with a possible D match to TRBD2 (5 bases). The CDR3 extends over 18 amino acids. The germline V gene encodes CDR1 MDHEN and CDR2 SYDVKM. The DNA of the CDR3 is TGTGCGATAGGGAGCCCCTTGGAGAGCATCGCGAACACCGGGGAGCTGTTTCTT. The encoded protein is CAIGSPLESIANTGELFL.

This clonotype was observed at least ten times. The chain is built from TRBV28 and TRBJ1-2; unclear D gene. CDR3 length equals 16 residues. CDR1 is MDHEN, CDR2 SYDVKM, per germline. V lost 5 bases and J lost 5, with 21 bases in between. This CDR3 is CASSHRGDKRTYGYTF. CDR3 coding DNA: TGTGCCAGCAGTCACCGCGGAGACAAAAGGACTTATGGCTACACCTTC.

The table lists this clonotype with a few counts. The chain has TRBV9 and TRBJ1-1; 7 bases agree with TRBD1. Germline CDR1 SGDLS, CDR2 YYNGEE. Trimming removed 0 bases from V and 2 bases from J; junction bases left unmatched: 4. The CDR3 has 15 residues. CDR3 protein: CASSVEGGANTEAFF. The DNA of the CDR3 is TGTGCCAGCAGCGTAGAAGGGGGCGCTAACACTGAAGCTTTCTTT.

In its sample, this clonotype was seen once. An end of the junction does not agree with germline; a read error may underlie this. The chain uses TRBV5-1 and TRBJ2-5, with 7 bases aligning to TRBD1. This CDR3 region has 16 residues. Germline loops: CDR1 SGHRS, CDR2 YFSETQ. The CDR3 nucleotides read TGCGCCGGCAGCTCCGATTCCACAGGGGTCCAAGAGACCCAGTACTTC. Its translation is CAGSSDSTGVQETQYF.